Shown below are 28 T cell receptor beta chains from a single sample sequenced in a study of T cell repertoires in cytomegalovirus infection. TCRdb re-called the reads with MiXCR, one entry per CDR3 protein. This sample has approximately 500,000 distinct CDR3 sequences; roughly 10% occur once, and the top ten carry 10%. The sample taken for sequencing was PBMCs. The receptors come from a human donor in good health (CMV status not recorded). Some clones in this sample may be carry-over from other donors' samples.

This clonotype has at least ten counts. The chain combines TRBV28 with TRBJ2-1; 8 nucleotides align to TRBD2. Germline V gene sequence: CDR1 MDHEN, CDR2 SYDVKM. V lost 2 bases, J lost 2 bases, and 8 bases stayed unmatched. The CDR3 is made up of 17 amino acids. The CDR3 is CASSLISGRAAYNEQFF. DNA for the CDR3: TGTGCCAGCAGTTTAATATCCGGGAGGGCCGCCTACAATGAGCAGTTCTTC.

This clonotype was picked up many times. The chain uses TRBV12-3 or TRBV12-4 and TRBJ2-2; a weak D match, TRBD2 (5 bases). The CDR3 totals 13 residues. V lost 1 base, J lost 8 bases, and 8 bases lay in between. The CDR3 DNA reads TGTGCCAGCAGTTTAGAGCGGCAGGGGGAGCTGTTTTTT. Translation: CASSLERQGELFF.

The table lists this clonotype with a few counts. The chain is built from TRBV7-9 and TRBJ2-2; a possible D gene is TRBD1 (5 bases). Trimming took off 4 bases at V and 2 bases at J, with 17 bases between the two ends. Per germline, CDR1 SEHNR and CDR2 FQNEAQ (reference sequence). This CDR3 contains 17 residues. The CDR3 region has the DNA TGTGCCAGCAGCTCCGGACACTACAGATCCAACACCGGGGAGCTGTTTTTT. Its protein is CASSSGHYRSNTGELFF.

This clonotype came up many times. The rearrangement links TRBV12-3 or TRBV12-4 to TRBJ1-1, with D possibly TRBD1 on 5 matching bases. V gave up 8 bases and J gave up 1 base, with 14 bases separating them. The CDR3 covers 14 residues. The CDR3 loop is CASGAVNKNTEAFF. CDR3 bases: TGTGCCAGCGGGGCAGTGAACAAGAACACTGAAGCTTTCTTT.

This clonotype was counted ten times or more. The chain is built from TRBV12-3 or TRBV12-4 and TRBJ1-2, with a tentative D call TRBD1 (5 bases). V was cut by 5 bases and J by 4 bases, with 17 bases left in between. CDR3 length equals 15 residues. The CDR3 nucleotides are TGTGCCAGCAGTCAAACCCCGGGGGAGAGCTATGGCTACACCTTC. Residues: CASSQTPGESYGYTF.

Worth noting for this clonotype: A clone one base away is much larger, so this may be a read error. This chain links TRBV10-2 with TRBJ1-5; D is unresolved. The CDR3 totals 13 residues. Trimming cost V 6 bases and J 0 bases, with 6 bases left between them. CDR1 WSHSY and CDR2 SAAADI come from the germline V gene. The CDR3 loop reads CASSKNSNQPQHF. The CDR3 region has the DNA TGCGCCAGCAGCAAGAATAGCAATCAGCCCCAGCATTTT.

V and J are TRBV12-3 or TRBV12-4 and TRBJ2-1; TRBD1 aligns across 9 bases. The CDR3 has 15 residues. V shed 6 bases, J shed 9 bases, and the junction held 12 bases outside the gene matches. The CDR3 DNA sequence: TGTGCCAGCAGGAGGAATCCGGGACAGGGTGGTGAGCAGTTCTTC. Its protein product is CASRRNPGQGGEQFF.

In its sample, this clonotype was seen a few times. The CDR3 loop is CSVEGRGPGYTF. Here the CDR3 DNA reads TGCAGCGTTGAAGGGAGGGGGCCTGGCTACACCTTC. The rearrangement links TRBV29-1 to TRBJ1-2; TRBD1 matches at 7 bases. V dropped 1 base and J dropped 7; count of bases not matched to a gene: 3. Germline CDR1 SQVTM, CDR2 ANQGSEA. CDR3 size: 12 residues.

At least ten counts were recorded for this clonotype. The gene calls are TRBV27 and TRBJ1-1; tentatively, D is TRBD1 (5 bases). The CDR3 totals 13 residues. Germline CDR1 reads MNHEY; CDR2 reads SMNVEV (reference sequence). Trimming took 7 bases from V and 3 from J, leaving 12 bases between them. The CDR3 DNA is TGTGCCAGCAAGGACGTCAGGGACACTGAAGCTTTCTTT. The encoded protein is CASKDVRDTEAFF.

Regarding this clonotype: A much larger clone is a single base away; this may be a read error. This chain uses TRBV7-9 with TRBJ2-7; D not certain. This CDR3 has 13 amino acids. The V end was cut by 1 base, the J end by 2 bases, with 6 bases between. Germline CDR1 and CDR2: SEHNR and FQNEAQ (reference sequence). CDR3 residues: CASSLEVTYEQYF. In DNA, the CDR3 is TGTGCCAGCAGCTTAGAGGTTACCTACGAGCAGTACTTC.

The genes are TRBV14 and TRBJ2-5; D possibly corresponds to TRBD1 (5 bases). CDR3 size: 12 residues. V lost 0 bases and J lost 7, with 6 bases in between. Germline V CDR1 and CDR2: SGHDN, FVKESK. Written as DNA, the CDR3 is TGTGCCAGCAGCCAAGATAGGGGGACCCAGTACTTC. Amino acids: CASSQDRGTQYF.

This clonotype was recorded a few times. The rearrangement links TRBV20-1 to TRBJ1-2, with 8 nucleotides matching TRBD1. CDR3 length: 15 residues. V lost 5 bases to trimming and J lost 4 bases; unmatched junction nucleotides: 12. The germline gives CDR1 DFQATT, CDR2 SNEGSKA (reference sequence). CDR3 sequence reads: CSASLDRESGYGYTF. CDR3 coding DNA: TGCAGTGCTTCTCTGGACAGGGAGAGTGGCTATGGCTACACCTTC.

This clonotype was detected ten times or more. The rearrangement joins TRBV7-3 to TRBJ2-1, with D perhaps matching TRBD2 (7 bases). Between the trimmed V and J ends, which lost 1 base and 7 bases, there was a span of 14 bases. Germline V gene data show CDR1 as SGHTA and CDR2 as FQGTGA. This CDR3 region has 15 residues. Here the CDR3 DNA reads TGTGCCAGCAGCTTAAGCCCCGCGGGGGCTAATGAGCAGTTCTTC. This codes for CASSLSPAGANEQFF. The full variable domain, with the rest looked up from reference TRBV7-3 and TRBJ2-1, is GAGVSQTPSNKVTEKGKYVELRCDPISGHTALYWYRQSLGQGPEFLIYFQGTGAADDSGLPNDRFFAVRPEGSVSTLKIQRTERGDSAVYLCASSLSPAGANEQFFGPGTRLTVL.

This clonotype was recorded at least ten times. The V and J genes are TRBV12-3 or TRBV12-4 and TRBJ2-7; D possibly uses TRBD1 or TRBD2 (5 bases each). V gave up 2 bases and J gave up 0 bases, with 14 bases separating them. The length of the CDR3 is 16 residues. The chain's CDR3 is CASSLRGASHSYEQYF. Written as DNA, the CDR3 is TGTGCCAGCAGTTTACGGGGCGCATCACACTCCTACGAGCAGTACTTC.

This clonotype was counted a few times. V and J are TRBV28 and TRBJ1-1; D not resolved. Germline V lookup: CDR1 MDHEN, CDR2 SYDVKM. This CDR3 contains 11 residues. Trimming stripped 5 bases from V and 7 bases from J, with 8 bases between. The CDR3 DNA is TGTGCCAGCAGTCTGACTAATGAAGCTTTCTTT. This sequence encodes CASSLTNEAFF.

This clonotype was observed at least ten times. V usage is TRBV20-1 and J usage is TRBJ1-5, with 9 bases aligning to TRBD1. CDR1 DFQATT and CDR2 SNEGSKA come from the germline V gene (reference sequence). V lost 1 base to trimming and J lost 1 base; unmatched junction nucleotides: 14. The CDR3 sequence is 19 residues long. The CDR3 DNA reads as TGCAGTGCTAGAGGGACCGGGACAGGGAGGATCGGGAGCAATCAGCCCCAGCATTTT. Translated, it gives CSARGTGTGRIGSNQPQHF.

This clonotype was seen repeatedly, ten times or more. The V gene is TRBV7-9, the J gene TRBJ2-3; 7 nucleotides line up with TRBD1. Per germline, CDR1 SEHNR and CDR2 FQNEAQ (reference sequence). V was pared by 5 bases and J by 2 bases, with 10 bases of the junction left unmatched. This CDR3 has 16 amino acids. The DNA of the CDR3 is TGTGCCAGCAGCCCACGACAGGGCCTAAACACAGATACGCAGTATTTT. Translating gives CASSPRQGLNTDTQYF.

The chain is built from TRBV9 and TRBJ2-5; 13 positions match TRBD2. The CDR3 extends over 16 amino acids. Unmatched junction bases numbered 5, after V lost 2 bases and J lost 4 bases. Germline lookup yields CDR1 SGDLS and CDR2 YYNGEE. The CDR3 here is CASSVGLAGIVETQYF. The CDR3 bases are TGTGCCAGCAGCGTGGGACTAGCGGGAATTGTAGAGACCCAGTACTTC.

This clonotype was seen at least ten times. The chain couples TRBV6-2 or TRBV6-3 to TRBJ2-1; D remains ambiguous. Per germline, CDR1 MNHEY and CDR2 SVGEGT. The CDR3 covers 11 residues. The V end lost 5 bases, the J end lost 10 bases, and 9 bases lay between the germline ends. This CDR3 reads CASSQQWEQFF. The CDR3, as DNA: TGTGCCAGCAGTCAGCAATGGGAGCAGTTCTTC.

This clonotype appeared a single time. The chain has TRBV30 and TRBJ2-7; D possibly corresponds to TRBD2 (5 bases). CDR1 GTSNPN and CDR2 SVGIG come from the germline V gene (reference sequence). The CDR3 loop spans 13 amino acids. V lost 2 bases and J 4 bases, leaving 12 bases between the germline ends. CDR3 loop: CAWSRGYLYEQYF. For the CDR3, the DNA is TGTGCCTGGAGTAGAGGGTACCTATACGAGCAGTACTTC.

This clonotype was detected many times. Here the CDR3 DNA reads TGTGCCAGCAGATTTCAGGGGCCCGGGGAGCTGTTTTTT. Amino acid sequence: CASRFQGPGELFF. The chain links TRBV5-5 to TRBJ2-2; perhaps TRBD1 as D (6 bases). This CDR3 is 13 amino acids long. Germline V gene data show CDR1 as SGHKS and CDR2 as YYEKEE (reference sequence). The germline V and J ends were trimmed by 5 bases and 6 bases, with 11 bases remaining between them.

In this sample, this clonotype turned up a few times. The V and J genes are TRBV5-1 and TRBJ2-1, with D tentatively TRBD2 (5 bases). There are 14 residues in the CDR3. The germline V gene has CDR1 SGHRS and CDR2 YFSETQ. Between the trimmed V and J ends, which lost 8 bases and 6 bases, there was a span of 18 bases. CDR3: CASFERASGNEQFF. In DNA, the CDR3 is TGCGCCAGTTTTGAGAGGGCCTCAGGCAATGAGCAGTTCTTC.

In this sample, this clonotype turned up many times. The chain combines TRBV28 with TRBJ2-7; 10 bases are a match to TRBD2. The V and J ends lost 6 bases and 3 bases, in that order; junction bases with no gene match: 8. The CDR3 totals 15 residues. The germline gives CDR1 MDHEN, CDR2 SYDVKM. Written as DNA, the CDR3 is TGTGCCAGCAGACCTGGACTAGCGGAAAACTACGAGCAGTACTTC. This translates into CASRPGLAENYEQYF.

The chain joins TRBV20-1 to TRBJ2-7; the D is unclear. This CDR3 is 13 amino acids long. The germline gives CDR1 DFQATT, CDR2 SNEGSKA (reference sequence). V was clipped by 0 bases and J by 3 bases, with 9 bases between them. The CDR3, as DNA: TGCAGTGCTAGAGATCCAGGAGACTACGAGCAGTACTTC. This sequence encodes CSARDPGDYEQYF.

The chain recombines TRBV10-2 with TRBJ1-1, with D hard to call. Trimming removed 7 bases at V and 8 bases at J, with 14 bases between. CDR1 and CDR2 from the germline V gene are WSHSY and SAAADI. The CDR3 length is 12 residues. CDR3 sequence reads: CASNNGGSEAFF. In DNA form, the CDR3 reads TGCGCCAGCAATAATGGAGGGTCAGAAGCTTTCTTT.

This clonotype occurred many times. The rearrangement links TRBV20-1 to TRBJ2-7; 8 bases fit TRBD1. V shed 5 bases and J 3 bases; nucleotides not matched to a gene: 15. The V gene's germline CDR1 is DFQATT and CDR2 SNEGSKA (reference sequence). The CDR3 totals 16 residues. CDR3 in amino acids: CSAPPLLDRAFYEQYF. As DNA, the CDR3 is TGCAGTGCTCCTCCTCTTCTGGACAGGGCTTTCTACGAGCAGTACTTC.

This clonotype was observed many times. The chain carries TRBV29-1 and TRBJ1-2, with TRBD1 identical over 8 bases. The CDR3 is made up of 13 amino acids. Germline trimming cut 3 bases from V and 8 bases from J; bases unmatched to any gene: 8. The germline CDR1 and CDR2 sequences are SQVTM and ANQGSEA. The CDR3 spells CSVDDGTGGGYTF. Here the CDR3 DNA reads TGCAGCGTTGATGATGGGACAGGCGGGGGCTACACCTTC.

The chain joins TRBV20-1 to TRBJ2-1; D is tentatively TRBD1 or TRBD2 (5 bases each). Trimming removed 0 bases at V and 0 bases at J, with 15 bases between. In germline, CDR1 is DFQATT, CDR2 SNEGSKA (reference sequence). The CDR3 has 17 residues. DNA of the CDR3: TGCAGTGCTAGAGATGTTGGGTCGGGGCACTCCTACAATGAGCAGTTCTTC. This encodes CSARDVGSGHSYNEQFF.